The rows below give T cell receptor beta chains drawn from one sample of a study of T cell responses to AZD1222 COVID-19 vaccine. TCRdb's copy holds only in-frame clones and misses some; the assay was immunoSEQ multiplex PCR. The data contain approximately 200,000 clones, about 87% of them seen just once; the ten biggest clones take up around 2.5%. The specimen comprised peripheral blood, sampled on day 0 of MenACWY control vaccination. The receptors come from an adult in good health. The CDR3 runs from the conserved cysteine through the conserved F or W. Fields, in order: D gene, clone size, V gene, J gene, CDR3 DNA, CDR3 protein. A D gene is named only where the DNA matches it firmly. Only some rows state a clone size, as once, few, many or a class for expanded clones.

.	.	TRBV4-2	TRBJ1-5	TGTGCCAGCAGCCAAGATCGGAGGACAGCGGGTCAGCCCCAGCATTTT	CASSQDRRTAGQPQHF
.	.	TRBV7-9	TRBJ1-4	TGTGCCAGCAGCTTAGTAGGCCCCGAAAAACTGTTTTTT	CASSLVGPEKLFF
TRBD1	.	TRBV9	TRBJ1-3	TGTGCCAGCAGCCCTCGGGGGGGACAGTCCTCTGGAAACACCATATATTTT	CASSPRGGQSSGNTIYF
TRBD1	.	TRBV11-3	TRBJ2-7	TGTGCCAGCAGCTTAGGGACAGGGGGCTACGAGCAGTACTTC	CASSLGTGGYEQYF
TRBD1	.	TRBV28	TRBJ1-5	TGTGCCAGCAGTTTTATCGTCAGGGGGGTATTTTGGAATCAGCCCCAGCATTTT	CASSFIVRGVFWNQPQHF
.	.	TRBV28	TRBJ2-3	TGTGCCAACCAAGGAGGGAACACAGATACGCAGTATTTT	CANQGGNTDTQYF
.	.	TRBV3-1/TRBV3-2	TRBJ2-5	TGTGCCAGCAGCCAATTCGGCCCGCAAGAGACCCAGTACTTC	CASSQFGPQETQYF
.	.	TRBV30	TRBJ1-6	TGTGCCTGGAGTGTACTTGAGGGTTCACCCCTCCACTTT	CAWSVLEGSPLHF
.	.	TRBV11-2	TRBJ1-5	TGTGCCAGCAGCACCGGACATAGCAATCAGCCCCAGCATTTT	CASSTGHSNQPQHF
.	.	TRBV19	TRBJ1-1	TGTGCCAGTAGTATAGTAAGACAGGCGAACACTGAAGCTTTCTTT	CASSIVRQANTEAFF
.	.	TRBV7-4	TRBJ1-1	TGTGCCAGCAGCTTTCTTCAGGGAACTGAAGCTTTCTTT	CASSFLQGTEAFF
.	.	TRBV30	TRBJ2-7	TGTGCCTGGGCCCAGGGTGACGAGCAGTACTTC	CAWAQGDEQYF
TRBD1	.	TRBV29-1	TRBJ1-2	TGCAGCGTTGGGACCGGGACAGTTAATGGCTACACCTTC	CSVGTGTVNGYTF
.	.	TRBV10-3	TRBJ1-5	TGTGCCATCAGTGAGTTGGACAAAGGGAGCAATCAGCCCCAGCATTTT	CAISELDKGSNQPQHF
.	.	TRBV5-1	TRBJ2-5	TGCGCCAGCAGCTTCAGCCACATCCAAGAGACCCAGTACTTC	CASSFSHIQETQYF
.	.	TRBV7-2	TRBJ2-3	TGTGCCAGCAGCCCCCACACAGATACGCAGTATTTT	CASSPHTDTQYF
.	few	TRBV7-2	TRBJ1-2	TGTGCCAGCAGCTTAGCGGGGTATGGCTACACCTTC	CASSLAGYGYTF
TRBD1	.	TRBV18	TRBJ1-1	TGTGCCAGCTCCCTCGACAGGGTAAACACTGAAGCTTTCTTT	CASSLDRVNTEAFF
.	.	TRBV19	TRBJ2-3	TGTGCCAGTAGTATGAGTTCCCAGGGCACAGATACGCAGTATTTT	CASSMSSQGTDTQYF
.	.	TRBV3-1/TRBV3-2	TRBJ1-4	TGTGCCAGCAGCCAAGATGTAGGTTATAATGAAAAACTGTTTTTT	CASSQDVGYNEKLFF
.	.	TRBV28	TRBJ2-2	TGTGCCAGCAGTTCGCCCTCCGGGGCCGGGGAGCTGTTTTTT	CASSSPSGAGELFF
TRBD1	.	TRBV15	TRBJ2-7	TGTGCCACCAGCAGAGAACAGGGGACCTACGAGCAGTACTTC	CATSREQGTYEQYF
TRBD1	few	TRBV28	TRBJ2-5	TGTGCCAGCAGTTCCACCAGGGGGCGAGGAGAGACCCAGTACTTC	CASSSTRGRGETQYF
TRBD1	few	TRBV28	TRBJ1-1	TGTGCCAGCAGTTTTCTTCTGGGCAGGGGGACTGAAGCTTTCTTT	CASSFLLGRGTEAFF
.	.	TRBV3-1/TRBV3-2	TRBJ2-3	TGTGCCAGCAGCCTCTTACGGATGGGTGATACGCAGTATTTT	CASSLLRMGDTQYF
TRBD1	.	TRBV7-6	TRBJ1-3	TGTGCCAGCAGCTTAGCGGGACAGGTCTCTGGAAACACCATATATTTT	CASSLAGQVSGNTIYF
.	.	TRBV9	TRBJ2-2	TGTGCCACCAACCCCGGAAAACAAAGCACCGGGGAGCTGTTTTTT	CATNPGKQSTGELFF
.	.	TRBV12-3/TRBV12-4	TRBJ1-1	TGTGCCAGCAGTTTCACGACCACCTATGGAGCTTTCTTT	CASSFTTTYGAFF
.	.	TRBV6-6	TRBJ2-3	TGTGCCAGCGGCCGGTCCACAGATACGCAGTATTTT	CASGRSTDTQYF
TRBD1	.	TRBV7-8	TRBJ1-1	TGTGCCAGCAGCTTAGAGTACAGGGGGAGGACTGAAGCTTTCTTT	CASSLEYRGRTEAFF
.	.	TRBV2	TRBJ1-2	TGTGCCAGCAGTGAAGGGGGACGGGGATATGGCTACACCTTC	CASSEGGRGYGYTF
.	.	TRBV19	TRBJ1-2	TGTGCCAGTAGTACCAACATGAGGGATGGCTACACCTTC	CASSTNMRDGYTF
TRBD1	once	TRBV5-1	TRBJ2-4	TGCGCCAGCAGCGTCACCGGGACAGGGGACTCATCCAGCAAAAACATTCAGTACTTC	CASSVTGTGDSSSKNIQYF
.	.	TRBV7-8	TRBJ1-3	TGTGCCAGCAGCCGTTTACGGGACTCTGGAAACACCATATATTTT	CASSRLRDSGNTIYF